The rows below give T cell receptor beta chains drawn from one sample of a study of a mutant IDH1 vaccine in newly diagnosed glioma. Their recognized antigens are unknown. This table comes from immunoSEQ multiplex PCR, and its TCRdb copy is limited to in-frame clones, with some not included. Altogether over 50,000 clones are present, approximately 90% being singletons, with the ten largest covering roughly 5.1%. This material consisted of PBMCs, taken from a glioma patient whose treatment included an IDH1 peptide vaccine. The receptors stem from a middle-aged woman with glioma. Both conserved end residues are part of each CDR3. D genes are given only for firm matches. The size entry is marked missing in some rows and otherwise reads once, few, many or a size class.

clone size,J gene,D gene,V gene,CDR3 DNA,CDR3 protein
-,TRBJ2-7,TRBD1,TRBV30,TGTGCCTGGGGACAGGGCCACGAGCAGTACTTC,CAWGQGHEQYF
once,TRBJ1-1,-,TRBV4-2,TGTGCCAGCAGCCAAGCTGGGCGGGGGGTAAACACTGAAGCTTTCTTT,CASSQAGRGVNTEAFF
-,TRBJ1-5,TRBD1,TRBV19,TGTGCCAGTAGTCCAGGGGGGGGACGGGGTAGCAATCAGCCCCAGCATTTT,CASSPGGGRGSNQPQHF
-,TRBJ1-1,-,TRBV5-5,TGTGCCAGCAGCTCCGTGGTTTCCCCGAACACTGAAGCTTTCTTT,CASSSVVSPNTEAFF
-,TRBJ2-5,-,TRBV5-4,TGTGCCAGCAGCTCCGGAGGACAAGTCCAAGAGACCCAGTACTTC,CASSSGGQVQETQYF
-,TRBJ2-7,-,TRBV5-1,TGCGCCAGCAGCGCCCGTGGGACCTACGAGCAGTACTTC,CASSARGTYEQYF
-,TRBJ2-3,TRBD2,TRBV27,TGTGCCAGCAGTACATATATCCTCCGTAGCGGGGGAACAGATACGCAGTATTTT,CASSTYILRSGGTDTQYF
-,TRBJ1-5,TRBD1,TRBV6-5,TGTGCCAGCAGTTCCGGGACAGGGAGGGAAAATCAGCCCCAGCATTTT,CASSSGTGRENQPQHF
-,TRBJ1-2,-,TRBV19,TGTGCCAGTAGTCCCACGGACATCTATGGCTACACCTTC,CASSPTDIYGYTF
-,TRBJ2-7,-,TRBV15,TGTGCCACCAGCAGTTACGGGACAACCTACGAGCAGTACTTC,CATSSYGTTYEQYF
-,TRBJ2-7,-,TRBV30,TGTGCCTGGAGTAACGTCCGCGAGCAGTACTTC,CAWSNVREQYF
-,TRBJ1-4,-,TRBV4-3,TGCGCCAGCAGCCAGGGCGGGACTCAGGGGGAAAAACTGTTTTTT,CASSQGGTQGEKLFF
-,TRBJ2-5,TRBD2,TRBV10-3,TGTGCCATCAGTGCCTCCGGGACTAGCGGGGGGCCGGCGGAGACCCAGTACTTC,CAISASGTSGGPAETQYF
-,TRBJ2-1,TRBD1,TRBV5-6,TGTGCCAGCAGCTACGGGACAGGGAGCTCCTACAATGAGCAGTTCTTC,CASSYGTGSSYNEQFF
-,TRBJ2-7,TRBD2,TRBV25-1,TGTGCCAGCAGTGCCTCGGGGGGGCCCGAGCAGTACTTC,CASSASGGPEQYF
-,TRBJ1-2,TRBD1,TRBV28,TGTGCCAGCAGTTTCACAGGGGGCGCCTCCAACTATGGCTACACCTTC,CASSFTGGASNYGYTF
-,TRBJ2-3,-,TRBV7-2,TGTGCCAGCAGCTTAGAAAAGACTCCTCTCGGTACGCAGTATTTT,CASSLEKTPLGTQYF
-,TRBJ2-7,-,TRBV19,TGTGCCAGTAGTATAGGGGGGGGGCCCTACGAGCAGTACTTC,CASSIGGGPYEQYF
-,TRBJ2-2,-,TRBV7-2,TGTGCCAGCAGCAATCAAATCACCGGGGAGCTGTTTTTT,CASSNQITGELFF
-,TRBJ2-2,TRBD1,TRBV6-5,TGTGCCAGCAGGACGGACAGGGCGAACACCGGGGAGCTGTTTTTT,CASRTDRANTGELFF
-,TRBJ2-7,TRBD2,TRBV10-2,TGCGCCAGCAGTGAGACGAAGCGGGGGGAAGTTGGCGAGCAGTACTTC,CASSETKRGEVGEQYF
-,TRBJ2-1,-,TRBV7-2,TGTGCCAGCAGCTCCCAAGTGGCGGGCTCCTACAATGAGCAGTTCTTC,CASSSQVAGSYNEQFF
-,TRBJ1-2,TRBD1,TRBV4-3,TGCGCCAGCAGCCAGGGACAGGGTGGGTATGGCTACACCTTC,CASSQGQGGYGYTF
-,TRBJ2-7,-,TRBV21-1,TGTGCCAGCAGCCGAAACCGTTACGAGCAGTACTTC,CASSRNRYEQYF
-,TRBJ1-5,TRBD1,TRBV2,TGTGCCAGCAGTGAATGGTATTACCCGGGACAGGGAGGCAATCAGCCCCAGCATTTT,CASSEWYYPGQGGNQPQHF